This T cell receptor beta chain was captured by sequencing in a study of T cells in Graves' hyperthyroidism and ophthalmopathy. This CDR3 region has 14 residues. Trimming removed 3 bases at V and 1 base at J, with 9 bases between. CDR1 LGHNA and CDR2 YNFKEQ come from the germline V gene. This clonotype came up a few times. TCR beta CDR3 regions were amplified from RNA. The TCR CDR3 first-round RT-PCR relied on the HTBI primer set. Each CDR3 protein gets one entry after TCRdb re-called the multiplex PCR reads with MiXCR. The sample has around 420,000 distinct CDR3 sequences, 15% to 19% seen once. The material sequenced was blood. This clonotype originated in a woman aged 18 to 35 with Graves' hyperthyroidism. The chain combines TRBV4-2 with TRBJ1-1; TRBD1 is a possible D gene (5 bases). CDR3 nucleotides: TGTGCCAGCAGCCAGGGGCAGCGGAACACTGAAGCTTTCTTT. Translated: CASSQGQRNTEAFF.